This passage covers 23 T cell receptor beta chains from one sample sequenced in a study of CD8+CD57+ T cells in acquired aplastic anemia (dated by TCRdb to 2016 to 2019). The reads were generated on an Illumina HiSeq 2000. Genomic DNA was used as template for profiling of TCR beta VDJ combinations and CDR3 sequences. TCRdb's own reprocessing of the public reads used fastp at Q25 and MiXCR and kept productive beta chains. Identical CDR3 protein sequences are pooled into one entry, listed with their most common genes and DNA. The sample has around 190,000 distinct CDR3 sequences on record, less than 70% of them singletons. In total, the top ten clones hold about 17% of the sample. Material for sequencing was sorted CD4+, CD8+, or CD8+CD57+ T cells (not recorded which) from PBMCs. The receptor set was obtained from a human donor in good health, serving as a control.

This clonotype has a handful of counts. The chain carries TRBV24-1 and TRBJ2-3; maybe TRBD1 (5 bases). Per germline, CDR1 KGHDR and CDR2 SFDVKD. V was trimmed by 4 bases and J by 8 bases, leaving 12 bases between them. The CDR3 loop spans 13 amino acids. In DNA, the CDR3 is TGTGCCACCAGTGAGATGCCAGGGCGTACGCAGTATTTT. Translated, it gives CATSEMPGRTQYF.

This clonotype was detected only a few times. The V gene is TRBV28, the J gene TRBJ1-2, with 10 bases lining up with TRBD1. The CDR3 runs 17 residues. Germline V gene data show CDR1 as MDHEN and CDR2 as SYDVKM. V dropped 6 bases and J dropped 1; count of bases not matched to a gene: 11. The CDR3 DNA reads TGTGCCAGCAGCAACATTCCGGGACAGGGGAGTAACTATGGCTACACCTTC. Protein: CASSNIPGQGSNYGYTF.

The chain joins TRBV9 to TRBJ2-1, with a tentative D call TRBD1 (6 bases). Trimming shortened V by 2 bases and J by 0 bases, and 12 bases separated the two germline ends. Germline values: CDR1 SGDLS, CDR2 YYNGEE. This CDR3 region has 16 residues. CDR3 nucleotide sequence: TGTGCCAGCAGCGTCCAAGGGGGACCCTCCTACAATGAGCAGTTCTTC. This codes for CASSVQGGPSYNEQFF.

At least ten counts were recorded for this clonotype. V gene TRBV20-1 combines with J gene TRBJ2-3, with D perhaps TRBD1 (6 bases). CDR3 length: 15 residues. Trimming cost V 6 bases and J 0 bases, with 16 bases left between them. Germline lookup yields CDR1 DFQATT and CDR2 SNEGSKA (reference sequence). The CDR3 DNA sequence: TGCAGTGCCGCGACGGACAGATCTAGCACAGATACGCAGTATTTT. Its translation is CSAATDRSSTDTQYF.

This chain links TRBV28 with TRBJ2-7; 8 bases line up with TRBD2. The CDR3 is 15 residues long. The ends lost 6 bases at V and 0 bases at J; junction bases unmatched: 7. The germline V gene has CDR1 MDHEN and CDR2 SYDVKM. CDR3 in amino acids: CASSWGLGNSYEQYF. As DNA, the CDR3 is TGTGCCAGCAGCTGGGGACTAGGAAACTCCTACGAGCAGTACTTC.

The gene calls are TRBV5-4 and TRBJ2-5; D is perhaps TRBD2 (5 bases). Between the trimmed V and J ends, which lost 3 bases and 5 bases, there was a span of 17 bases. The V gene's germline CDR1 is SGHNT and CDR2 YYREEE (reference sequence). This CDR3 has 15 residues. The CDR3 loop reads CASSSGWTQRETQYF. The DNA of the CDR3 is TGTGCCAGCAGCTCTGGGTGGACTCAGCGGGAGACCCAGTACTTC.

The gene calls are TRBV7-2 and TRBJ2-7; D is ambiguous. The germline gives CDR1 SGHTA, CDR2 FQGNSA. The CDR3 consists of 15 residues. V shed 5 bases and J shed 0 bases, with 14 bases lying between them. The CDR3 here is CASSLEAASSYEQYV. In DNA, the CDR3 is TGTGCCAGCAGCCTAGAAGCTGCGAGCTCCTACGAGCAGTACGTC.

J is TRBJ2-1 and V is TRBV12-3 or TRBV12-4; D gene ambiguous. Deletions cut 6 bases from V and 6 bases from J, with 6 bases between. The CDR3 has 11 amino acids. CDR3 DNA sequence: TGTGCCAGCAGCCCTCTCAATGAGCAGTTCTTC. It encodes CASSPLNEQFF.

The chain is built from TRBV20-1 and TRBJ2-1; D not certain. The V gene lost 4 bases and the J gene lost 5 bases, with 9 bases spanning the gap. CDR1 is DFQATT and CDR2 is SNEGSKA in the germline V gene (reference sequence). The CDR3 has 12 amino acids. Written as DNA, the CDR3 is TGCAGTGCTAAAGCTTCGAACAATGAGCAGTTCTTC. Translated: CSAKASNNEQFF.

Of note for this clonotype: Since the CDR3 does not end with the conserved phenylalanine or tryptophan, this likely comes from a read error. The limits of the CDR3 on the DNA are not certain, so only TCRdb's listed CDR3 is given. J is TRBJ1-1 and V is TRBV19; the table's D gene call, TRBD1, was not cross checked with the DNA. The CDR3 spans 9 amino acids, including both terminal residues. CDR1 is LNHDA and CDR2 is SQIVND in the germline V gene (reference sequence). This CDR3 reads CAWSETGAS.

The gene calls are TRBV20-1 and TRBJ2-7; 10 nucleotides agree with TRBD2. Looked up from germline, CDR1 is DFQATT and CDR2 is SNEGSKA (reference sequence). V was clipped by 0 bases and J by 4 bases; unmatched bases: 6. CDR3 length equals 15 residues. CDR3 in amino acids: CSARDWLAGVYEQYF. The CDR3 region has the DNA TGCAGTGCTAGAGATTGGCTAGCGGGGGTGTACGAGCAGTACTTC.

This clonotype was observed many times. J is TRBJ1-2 and V is TRBV28; D is possibly TRBD1 (6 bases). The V gene's germline CDR1 is MDHEN and CDR2 SYDVKM. The CDR3 is 14 amino acids. Trimming cost V 3 bases and J 8 bases, with 16 bases left between them. CDR3 sequence (DNA): TGTGCCAGCAGTTTGAGCGACAGGAGGATCGGCTACACCTTC. Translation: CASSLSDRRIGYTF.

The CDR3 DNA reads TGCAGTGCTAGGCAGACTAGCGGGGGGGCCACCGAGCAGTACTTC. Translation gives CSARQTSGGATEQYF. The gene calls are TRBV20-1 and TRBJ2-7; 14 bases line up with TRBD2. CDR1 is DFQATT, CDR2 SNEGSKA, per germline (reference sequence). Trimming cost V 3 bases and J 6 bases; bases outside gene matches: 7. The CDR3 loop spans 15 amino acids.

The chain joins TRBV10-3 to TRBJ2-3, with TRBD1 matching 8 bases. CDR1 is ENHRY, CDR2 SYGVKD, per germline. The trim removed 7 bases at V and 2 bases at J, leaving 8 bases unmatched. The CDR3 covers 15 residues. The chain's CDR3 is CAITMDRADTDTQYF. In DNA form, the CDR3 reads TGTGCCATCACCATGGACAGGGCCGACACAGATACGCAGTATTTT.

The chain uses TRBV4-1 and TRBJ2-5, with D perhaps matching TRBD1 or TRBD2 (5 bases each). CDR3 length: 13 amino acids. The germline V gene encodes CDR1 MGHRA and CDR2 YSYEKL. Trimming cost V 1 base and J 5 bases, with 8 bases left between them. CDR3 DNA: TGCGCCAGCAGCCAAGGATGGGGGGAGACCCAGTACTTC. This encodes CASSQGWGETQYF.

This clonotype was counted once. The V gene is TRBV19, the J gene TRBJ1-2, with TRBD1 as a possible D gene (6 bases). The CDR3 covers 13 residues. CDR1 LNHDA and CDR2 SQIVND come from the germline V gene (reference sequence). The ends were cut back, 4 bases at V and 8 bases at J, with 14 bases in the middle. CDR3 coding DNA: TGTGCCAGTAGTACTACGACAGGCCTGGGCTACACCTTC. Amino acid sequence: CASSTTTGLGYTF.

To note about this clonotype: Just one base apart from a much larger clone, this may be a read error. The chain employs TRBV5-6 and TRBJ2-5; TRBD1 matches 7 bases. The CDR3 loop spans 17 amino acids. The V gene's germline CDR1 is SGHDT and CDR2 YYEEEE. The V and J ends lost 4 bases and 1 base, in that order; junction bases with no gene match: 13. As DNA, the CDR3 is TGTGCCAGCAGCCCCGGGACAGACCAGACTTCCCAAGAGACCCAGTACTTC. It codes for CASSPGTDQTSQETQYF.

For this clonotype: This may stem from a read error, because a much larger clone lies one nucleotide away. The gene calls are TRBV12-3 or TRBV12-4 and TRBJ1-2, with a tentative D call TRBD1 (5 bases). CDR3 length equals 14 residues. The CDR3 coding sequence is TGTGCCAGCAGTTATCAGGGAGGGCTCTATGGCTACATCTTC. Protein sequence: CASSYQGGLYGYIF.

The rearrangement links TRBV20-1 to TRBJ1-1, with TRBD1 as a possible D gene (6 bases). Trimming shortened V by 6 bases and J by 0 bases, and 11 bases separated the two germline ends. The CDR3 runs 13 residues. Germline assignment: CDR1 DFQATT and CDR2 SNEGSKA (reference sequence). The CDR3 spells CSAQDRMNTEAFF. The CDR3 DNA sequence: TGCAGTGCCCAGGACAGAATGAACACTGAAGCTTTCTTT.

This clonotype was counted many times. The gene calls are TRBV20-1 and TRBJ2-2; D remains ambiguous. Germline V lookup: CDR1 DFQATT, CDR2 SNEGSKA (reference sequence). CDR3 size: 14 residues. Trimming stripped 0 bases from V and 0 bases from J, with 5 bases between. The CDR3 DNA sequence: TGCAGTGCTAGAGACTCCTCGAACACCGGGGAGCTGTTTTTT. Protein product: CSARDSSNTGELFF.

The chain carries TRBV10-3 and TRBJ1-1; the D gene is possibly TRBD1 (5 bases). Trimming took off 6 bases at V and 0 bases at J, with 11 bases between the two ends. Germline V gene data show CDR1 as ENHRY and CDR2 as SYGVKD. CDR3 length: 14 residues. The CDR3 here is CAISPTAMNTEAFF. CDR3 DNA: TGTGCCATCAGCCCGACAGCCATGAACACTGAAGCTTTCTTT.

The genes are TRBV24-1 and TRBJ2-7; D is ambiguous. CDR1 KGHDR and CDR2 SFDVKD come from the germline V gene. The CDR3 runs to 9 residues. Trimming stripped 9 bases from V and 6 bases from J, with 5 bases between. The CDR3 sequence: CATLGEQYF. The CDR3 nucleotides are TGTGCCACCCTTGGCGAGCAGTACTTC.

This clonotype is a singleton in its sample. Mismatch with germline at one junction end may stem from a read error. This rearrangement joins TRBV7-3 to TRBJ1-5, with D possibly matching TRBD1 (6 bases). Germline loops: CDR1 SGHTA, CDR2 FQGTGA. The length of the CDR3 is 13 residues. The CDR3 nucleotides are TGTGCCAGCAGCTTGGACAGCAATCAGCCCCGGCCTTTT. It encodes CASSLDSNQPRPF.